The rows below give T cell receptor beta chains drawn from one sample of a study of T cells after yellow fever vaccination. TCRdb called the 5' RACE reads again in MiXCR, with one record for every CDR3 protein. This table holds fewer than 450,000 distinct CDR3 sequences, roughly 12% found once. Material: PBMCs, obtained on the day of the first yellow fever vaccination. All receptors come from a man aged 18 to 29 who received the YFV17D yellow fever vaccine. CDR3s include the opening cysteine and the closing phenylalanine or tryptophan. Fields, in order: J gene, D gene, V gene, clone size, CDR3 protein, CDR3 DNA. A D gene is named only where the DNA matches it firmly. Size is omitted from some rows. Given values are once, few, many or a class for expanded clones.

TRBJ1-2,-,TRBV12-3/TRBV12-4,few,CASDTPTGSGYTF,TGTGCCAGCGATACCCCCACGGGGAGCGGCTACACCTTC
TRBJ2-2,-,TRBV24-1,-,CATSGRGGELFF,TGTGCCACCAGTGGCCGTGGGGGGGAGCTGTTTTTT
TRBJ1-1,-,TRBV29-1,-,CSGRGANRRNTEAFF,TGCAGCGGAAGGGGGGCGAACCGAAGGAACACTGAAGCTTTCTTT
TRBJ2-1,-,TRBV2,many,CASSESNEQFF,TGTGCCAGCAGTGAGAGCAATGAGCAGTTCTTC
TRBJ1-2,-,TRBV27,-,CASSFNVGYDYTF,TGTGCCAGCAGTTTTAACGTCGGTTATGACTACACCTTC
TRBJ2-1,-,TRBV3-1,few,CASSQDGIRQQFF,TGTGCCAGCAGCCAAGACGGGATTCGGCAGCAGTTCTTC
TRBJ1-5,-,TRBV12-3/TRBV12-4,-,CASSGVGHGGHQPQHF,TGTGCCAGCAGTGGGGTGGGACACGGGGGGCATCAGCCCCAGCATTTT
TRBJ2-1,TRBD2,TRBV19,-,CASSLRLAGSYNEQFF,TGTGCCAGTAGTCTACGGCTAGCGGGTTCCTACAATGAGCAGTTCTTC
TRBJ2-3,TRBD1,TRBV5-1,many,CASTYGGTGLAGDTQYF,TGCGCCAGCACCTACGGAGGGACAGGGCTGGCGGGAGATACGCAGTATTTT
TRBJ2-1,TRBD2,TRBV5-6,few,CASSFVAGGGFSYNEQFF,TGTGCCAGCAGCTTTGTAGCGGGGGGGGGCTTTTCCTACAATGAGCAGTTCTTC
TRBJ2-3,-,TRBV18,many,CASATQSVGQYF,TGTGCCAGCGCAACCCAATCGGTGGGGCAGTATTTT
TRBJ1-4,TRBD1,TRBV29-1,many,CSVEDGDRAKEKLFF,TGCAGCGTTGAAGACGGGGACAGGGCTAAAGAAAAACTGTTTTTT
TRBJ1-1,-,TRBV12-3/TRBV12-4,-,CASRDLAEAFF,TGTGCCAGCAGGGACCTGGCTGAAGCTTTCTTT
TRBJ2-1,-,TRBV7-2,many,CASTKGGSYNEQFF,TGTGCCAGCACCAAAGGGGGCTCCTACAATGAGCAGTTCTTC
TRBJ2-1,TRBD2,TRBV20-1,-,CSARISGGANEQFF,TGCAGTGCTAGGATTAGCGGGGGGGCAAATGAGCAGTTCTTC
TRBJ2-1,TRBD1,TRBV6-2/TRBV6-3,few,CASTLRDSSYNEQFF,TGTGCCAGCACCTTACGGGACAGCTCCTACAATGAGCAGTTCTTC
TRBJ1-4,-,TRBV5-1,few,CASSEGPDNEKLFF,TGCGCCAGCAGCGAGGGACCTGACAATGAAAAACTGTTTTTT
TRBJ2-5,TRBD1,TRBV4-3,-,CASSRKTGIEASETQYF,TGCGCCAGCAGCCGAAAGACAGGGATTGAGGCAAGTGAGACCCAGTACTTC
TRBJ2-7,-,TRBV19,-,CASSGFYKQYF,TGTGCCAGTTCGGGCTTCTACAAGCAGTACTTC
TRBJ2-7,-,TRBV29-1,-,CSVRGQGLSYEQYF,TGCAGCGTTCGGGGGCAGGGCCTCTCCTACGAGCAGTACTTC
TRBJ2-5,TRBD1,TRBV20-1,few,CSAVGPDRAGETQYF,TGCAGTGCCGTGGGACCAGACAGGGCGGGAGAGACCCAGTACTTC
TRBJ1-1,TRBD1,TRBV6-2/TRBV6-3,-,CASSLGQKNTEAFF,TGTGCCAGCAGTTTGGGACAGAAGAACACTGAAGCTTTCTTT
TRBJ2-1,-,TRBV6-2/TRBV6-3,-,CASFEWETNEQFF,TGTGCCAGCTTCGAGTGGGAAACGAATGAGCAGTTCTTC
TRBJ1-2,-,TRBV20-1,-,CSARVAFNYGYTF,TGCAGTGCTAGAGTAGCGTTTAACTATGGCTACACCTTC
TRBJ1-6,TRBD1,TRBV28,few,CASSPGQENSPLHF,TGTGCCAGCAGTCCGGGACAGGAGAATTCACCCCTCCACTTT